Listed here are 24 T cell receptor beta chains from one sample, sequenced in a study of blood T cell repertoires in COVID-19. The data were produced by immunoSEQ multiplex PCR, yet TCRdb's version contains in-frame clones alone and is incomplete. The sample shows about 240,000 clones, about 86% of them seen only once. The source material was PBMCs or T cells enriched from blood (not recorded which). The receptors shown here come from a woman aged 40 to 50 with acute COVID-19.

The J gene is TRBJ1-3, the V gene TRBV5-1, with D maybe TRBD1 (5 bases). Germline CDR1 and CDR2: SGHRS and YFSETQ. The CDR3 runs 14 residues. V gave up 7 bases and J gave up 0 bases, with 11 bases separating them. CDR3 loop: CASSTESSGNTIYF. CDR3 nucleotides: TGCGCCAGCTCGACAGAGAGCTCTGGAAACACCATATATTTT.

In this sample, this clone turned up once. V usage is TRBV27 and J usage is TRBJ1-5; no firm D call. V was shortened by 2 bases and J by 0 bases, with 8 bases between the two germline ends. CDR3 length: 15 amino acids. Germline-derived CDR1 and CDR2 are MNHEY and SMNVEV (reference sequence). This CDR3 is CASSLNSHSNQPQHF. CDR3 nucleotide sequence: TGTGCCAGCAGTTTAAACAGCCATAGCAATCAGCCCCAGCATTTT.

The chain carries TRBV9 and TRBJ2-3; 9 nucleotides align to TRBD2. Germline loops: CDR1 SGDLS, CDR2 YYNGEE. V was clipped by 4 bases and J by 2 bases; unmatched bases: 2. There are 14 residues in the CDR3. The DNA for the CDR3 is TGTGCCAGCAGCATGGGACTAGCCACAGATACGCAGTATTTT. This translates into CASSMGLATDTQYF.

The chain has TRBV2 and TRBJ2-5; 10 bases agree with TRBD1. CDR1 and CDR2 (germline): SNHLY, FYNNEI. The CDR3 covers 14 residues. V shed 4 bases, J shed 5 bases, and the junction held 4 bases outside the gene matches. The CDR3 region has the DNA TGTGCCAGCAGTGGACAGGGGGCGCAGGAGACCCAGTACTTC. The encoded protein is CASSGQGAQETQYF.

The rearrangement links TRBV19 to TRBJ1-2; possible D gene TRBD1, 5 bases. CDR1 is LNHDA, CDR2 SQIVND, per germline (reference sequence). The CDR3 loop spans 14 amino acids. Trimming took 4 bases from V and 2 from J, leaving 11 bases between them. CDR3 nucleotides: TGTGCCAGTAGTAGATTGACAGAAAACTATGGCTACACCTTC. Translated, it gives CASSRLTENYGYTF. Combining the CDR3 with reference TRBV19 and TRBJ1-2 gives the whole variable domain DGGITQSPKYLFRKEGQNVTLSCEQNLNHDAMYWYRQDPGQGLRLIYYSQIVNDFQKGDIAEGYSVSREKKESFPLTVTSAQKNPTAFYLCASSRLTENYGYTFGSGTRLTVV.

The J gene is TRBJ2-1, the V gene TRBV14; TRBD2 is a possible D gene (6 bases). Between the trimmed V and J ends, which lost 2 bases and 9 bases, there was a span of 11 bases. This CDR3 has 13 residues. CDR1 and CDR2 (germline): SGHDN, FVKESK. CDR3 in DNA: TGTGCCAGCAGCCAATGTCTAGCGTGTGAGCAGTTCTTC. It encodes CASSQCLACEQFF.

This chain links TRBV6-5 with TRBJ2-1; maybe TRBD1 (6 bases). V was cut by 0 bases and J by 7 bases, with 13 bases left in between. The CDR3 consists of 15 residues. Germline V CDR1 and CDR2: MNHEY, SVGAGI. CDR3 protein: CASSYSGTSRNEQFF. The DNA for the CDR3 is TGTGCCAGCAGTTACTCGGGGACAAGCAGGAATGAGCAGTTCTTC.

In nucleotides, the CDR3 is TGTGCCAGTAGTATAAAGGGGGACAGCAATCAGCCCCAGCATTTT. It yields the protein CASSIKGDSNQPQHF. The chain combines TRBV19 with TRBJ1-5; possibly TRBD1 for D (6 bases). The germline gives CDR1 LNHDA, CDR2 SQIVND (reference sequence). The CDR3 loop spans 15 amino acids. The V gene lost 2 bases and the J gene lost 1 base, with 9 bases spanning the gap.

CDR3 amino acids: CASSLRLGGGYEQYF. The DNA for the CDR3 is TGTGCCAGCAGCTTAAGATTAGGCGGCGGCTACGAGCAGTACTTC. This chain connects TRBV7-2 to TRBJ2-7; D gene ambiguous. The CDR3 has 15 amino acids. V was cut by 2 bases and J by 3 bases, with 14 bases left in between. Germline assignment: CDR1 SGHTA and CDR2 FQGNSA.

The chain couples TRBV2 to TRBJ1-2; unclear D gene. Germline V gives CDR1 SNHLY, CDR2 FYNNEI. V lost 0 bases and J lost 8, with 13 bases in between. The CDR3 loop spans 14 amino acids. CDR3 in DNA: TGTGCCAGCAGTGAAGCAACGAGGGTACAGGGCTACACCTTC. Translating it yields CASSEATRVQGYTF.

This chain joins TRBV29-1 and TRBJ1-4, with D unresolved. The V gene's germline CDR1 is SQVTM and CDR2 ANQGSEA. Trimming cost V 7 bases and J 0 bases, with 6 bases left between them. This CDR3 region has 12 residues. CDR3 nucleotide sequence: TGCAGCGGTCAGGCAACTAATGAAAAACTGTTTTTT. Encoded protein: CSGQATNEKLFF.

The chain links TRBV2 to TRBJ2-7, with TRBD2 matching 8 bases. This CDR3 contains 13 residues. Germline-derived CDR1 and CDR2 are SNHLY and FYNNEI. The trim removed 7 bases at V and 0 bases at J, leaving 2 bases unmatched. DNA for the CDR3: TGTGCCAGCACGGGGGGGTCCTCCTACGAGCAGTACTTC. Its protein is CASTGGSSYEQYF.

This chain joins TRBV5-1 and TRBJ1-2, with TRBD1 as a possible D gene (6 bases). The ends were cut back, 2 bases at V and 0 bases at J, with 11 bases in the middle. The germline V gene encodes CDR1 SGHRS and CDR2 YFSETQ. CDR3 length: 15 amino acids. The CDR3 DNA reads TGCGCCAGCAGCTTAGAGGGGGTCGCTAACTATGGCTACACCTTC. It specifies CASSLEGVANYGYTF.

This chain links TRBV6-4 with TRBJ2-1; D uncertain. Germline CDR1 and CDR2: MRHNA and SNTAGT. Trimming cost V 0 bases and J 8 bases, with 8 bases left between them. The CDR3 length is 13 residues. CDR3 protein: CASSDSGVDEQFF. For the CDR3, the DNA is TGTGCCAGCAGTGACTCAGGAGTAGATGAGCAGTTCTTC.

Turning to this clone: Relative to the germline gene, one junction end is altered; a read error may explain this. The chain employs TRBV10-2 and TRBJ2-7; 11 nucleotides align to TRBD2. The CDR3 runs to 22 residues. Germline loops: CDR1 WSHSY, CDR2 SAAADI. CDR3: CASSESPKDSTSGSWNSDEQYF. DNA of the CDR3: TGCGCCAGCAGTGAGTCTCCGAAGGACAGTACTAGCGGGAGTTGGAACTCCGACGAGCAGTACTTC.

The chain links TRBV27 to TRBJ2-3, with TRBD2 matching over 9 bases. The CDR3 is 19 amino acids. Germline V CDR1 and CDR2: MNHEY, SMNVEV (reference sequence). The V and J ends lost 5 bases and 1 base, in that order; junction bases with no gene match: 16. CDR3 sequence reads: CASSHLLGLATGGTDTQYF. Written as DNA, the CDR3 is TGTGCCAGCAGTCACCTCCTGGGACTAGCTACGGGAGGCACAGATACGCAGTATTTT.

This clone was observed once. V is TRBV5-6 and J is TRBJ2-7; TRBD2 agrees at 12 bases. V dropped 1 base and J dropped 4; count of bases not matched to a gene: 0. Germline V gene lookup returns CDR1 SGHDT and CDR2 YYEEEE. The CDR3 consists of 14 residues. CDR3 protein: CASSLLAGGYEQYF. The CDR3 bases are TGTGCCAGCAGCTTGCTAGCGGGAGGGTACGAGCAGTACTTC. Full variable domain (remainder filled in from reference TRBV5-6 and TRBJ2-7): DAGVTQSPTHLIKTRGQQVTLRCSPKSGHDTVSWYQQALGQGPQFIFQYYEEEERQRGNFPDRFSGHQFPNYSSELNVNALLLGDSALYLCASSLLAGGYEQYFGPGTRLTVT.

In this sample, this clone turned up a few times. The chain is built from TRBV2 and TRBJ2-7; 14 bases map to TRBD2. This CDR3 has 21 amino acids. With V trimmed by 3 bases and J by 2 bases, 18 bases remained unmatched. In germline, CDR1 is SNHLY, CDR2 FYNNEI. DNA for the CDR3: TGTGCCAGCAGTGATGAGGTGGTGAGACTAGCGGGAGGGCCCTCGGCCTACGAGCAGTACTTC. Encoded protein: CASSDEVVRLAGGPSAYEQYF. Combining the CDR3 with reference TRBV2 and TRBJ2-7 gives the whole variable domain EPEVTQTPSHQVTQMGQEVILRCVPISNHLYFYWYRQILGQKVEFLVSFYNNEISEKSEIFDDQFSVERPDGSNFTLKIRSTKLEDSAMYFCASSDEVVRLAGGPSAYEQYFGPGTRLTVT.

V and J are TRBV11-2 and TRBJ2-1; D might be TRBD2 (5 bases). V was pared by 6 bases and J by 9 bases, with 15 bases between. The CDR3 sequence is 13 residues long. Germline CDR1 reads SGHAT; CDR2 reads FQNNGV. CDR3 sequence reads: CASSKTRDSEQFF. The DNA for the CDR3 is TGTGCCAGCAGTAAAACCCGGGATTCTGAGCAGTTCTTC. The whole variable domain, filled in from reference TRBV11-2 and TRBJ2-1, reads EAGVAQSPRYKIIEKRQSVAFWCNPISGHATLYWYQQILGQGPKLLIQFQNNGVVDDSQLPKDRFSAERLKGVDSTLKIQPAKLEDSAVYLCASSKTRDSEQFFGPGTRLTVL.

The V gene is TRBV5-6, the J gene TRBJ1-3, with 7 nucleotides matching TRBD1. Germline loops: CDR1 SGHDT, CDR2 YYEEEE. J gave up 0 bases and V 2 bases, and 5 bases lay outside the gene matches. CDR3 size: 16 residues. CDR3 coding DNA: TGTGCCAGCAGCTTCACAGGGACAGCCTCTGGAAACACCATATATTTT. Its protein is CASSFTGTASGNTIYF. Filled out from reference TRBV5-6 and TRBJ1-3, the complete variable domain reads DAGVTQSPTHLIKTRGQQVTLRCSPKSGHDTVSWYQQALGQGPQFIFQYYEEEERQRGNFPDRFSGHQFPNYSSELNVNALLLGDSALYLCASSFTGTASGNTIYFGEGSWLTVV.

J is TRBJ2-7 and V is TRBV19; maybe TRBD2 (6 bases). Germline CDR1 reads LNHDA; CDR2 reads SQIVND (reference sequence). This CDR3 contains 16 residues. V gave up 3 bases and J gave up 2 bases, with 17 bases separating them. The CDR3 spells CASSILAVGGAYEQYF. For the CDR3, the DNA is TGTGCCAGTAGTATCTTGGCAGTGGGGGGAGCCTACGAGCAGTACTTC.

J is TRBJ2-3 and V is TRBV7-8, with 10 bases that match TRBD2. The CDR3 loop spans 14 amino acids. Losses at the gene ends were 5 bases for V and 5 bases for J; bases not matched to a gene: 4. Germline V gives CDR1 SGHVS, CDR2 FQNEAQ. CDR3 in amino acids: CASSRAGGRDTQYF. As DNA, the CDR3 is TGTGCCAGCAGCCGAGCGGGAGGGCGAGATACGCAGTATTTT.

The chain carries TRBV19 and TRBJ1-2, with 9 bases aligning to TRBD1. CDR1 is LNHDA, CDR2 SQIVND, per germline (reference sequence). The CDR3 consists of 15 residues. V lost 5 bases and J lost 8; bases outside the gene matches: 12. In nucleotides, the CDR3 is TGTGCCAGTAGTCTCCAGGACAGGGGAATTCGCGGCTACACCTTC. Encoded protein: CASSLQDRGIRGYTF.

The genes are TRBV12-3 or TRBV12-4 and TRBJ1-1, with a possible D match to TRBD1 (6 bases). The V and J ends lost 6 bases and 0 bases respectively, with 8 bases between them. The CDR3 length is 13 residues. DNA for the CDR3: TGTGCCAGCAGGAGGACAGTGAACACTGAAGCTTTCTTT. Translating gives CASRRTVNTEAFF.